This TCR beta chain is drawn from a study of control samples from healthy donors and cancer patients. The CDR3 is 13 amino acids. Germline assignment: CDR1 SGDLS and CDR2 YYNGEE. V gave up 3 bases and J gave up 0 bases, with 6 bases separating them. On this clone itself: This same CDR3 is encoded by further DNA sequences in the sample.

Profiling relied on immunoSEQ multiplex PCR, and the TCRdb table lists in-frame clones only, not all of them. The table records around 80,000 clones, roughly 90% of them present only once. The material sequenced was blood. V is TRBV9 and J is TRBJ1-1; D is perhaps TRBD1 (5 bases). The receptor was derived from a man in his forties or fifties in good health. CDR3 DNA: TGTGCCAGCAGCGCAGGGTTGAACACTGAAGCTTTCTTT. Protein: CASSAGLNTEAFF.